This T cell receptor beta chain emerged from a study of T cell responses to AZD1222 COVID-19 vaccine. Assay: immunoSEQ multiplex PCR; the TCRdb copy retains only in-frame clones and omits some. The table has 180,000 or so clones, around nine tenths seen once. Study outcomes and limitations: The donor cohort was predominantly white British with a female majority, and clonal diversity may have been underestimated. Seropositivity was recorded at baseline in only a handful of AZD1222 recipients. Across the whole spike, CD4 TCRs peaked at regions 160-218 and 743-854.

The germline CDR1 and CDR2 sequences are LGHNA and YSLEER. V lost 3 bases to trimming and J lost 8 bases, with 25 bases between them. The CDR3 covers 17 residues. About this clone itself: Antigen specificity is unknown.

The rearrangement joins TRBV4-3 to TRBJ1-2; TRBD1 is a possible D gene (6 bases). The TCR comes from an adult who received the AZD1222 COVID-19 vaccine. Here the sequenced sample was peripheral blood, taken 28 days after the second AZD1222 dose. CDR3 in amino acids: CASSHGSGGVGGWGYTF. The CDR3 DNA reads as TGCGCCAGCAGCCACGGGTCCGGGGGCGTGGGGGGCTGGGGCTACACCTTC.